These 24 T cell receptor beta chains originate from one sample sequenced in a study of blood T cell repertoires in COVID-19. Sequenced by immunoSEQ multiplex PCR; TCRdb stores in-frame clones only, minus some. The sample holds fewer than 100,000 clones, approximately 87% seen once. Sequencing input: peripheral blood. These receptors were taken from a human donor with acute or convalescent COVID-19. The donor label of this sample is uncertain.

The CDR3 nucleotides read TGTGCCAGCAGCTTAGGCCCTCTAGCGGGGGCCACTAAGGCCATGGAGCAGTACTTC. Its protein product is CASSLGPLAGATKAMEQYF. The chain combines TRBV7-2 with TRBJ2-7; TRBD2 matches at 10 bases. Germline V gene data show CDR1 as SGHTA and CDR2 as FQGNSA. The CDR3 is 19 residues long. The V and J ends lost 1 base and 7 bases, in that order; junction bases with no gene match: 19.

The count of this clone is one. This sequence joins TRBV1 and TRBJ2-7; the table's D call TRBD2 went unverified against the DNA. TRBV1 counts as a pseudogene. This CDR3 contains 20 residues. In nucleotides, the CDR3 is TGCACCAGCAGCCCCACACGCCCTAAGGATGGGGGGGGTAGATCCTACGAGCAGTACTTC. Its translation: CTSSPTRPKDGGGRSYEQYF.

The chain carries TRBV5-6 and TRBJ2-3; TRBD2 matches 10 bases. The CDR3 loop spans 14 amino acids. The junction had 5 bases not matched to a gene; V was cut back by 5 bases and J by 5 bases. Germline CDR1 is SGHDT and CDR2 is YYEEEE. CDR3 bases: TGTGCCAGCAGTTCCCAGCGGGGGGGAGATACGCAGTATTTT. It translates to CASSSQRGGDTQYF.

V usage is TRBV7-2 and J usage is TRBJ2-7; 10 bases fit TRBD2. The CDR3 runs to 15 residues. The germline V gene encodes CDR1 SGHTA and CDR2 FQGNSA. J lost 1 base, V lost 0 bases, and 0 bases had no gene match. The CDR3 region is CASSLASGGSYEQYF. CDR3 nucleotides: TGTGCCAGCAGCTTAGCTAGCGGGGGGTCCTACGAGCAGTACTTC.

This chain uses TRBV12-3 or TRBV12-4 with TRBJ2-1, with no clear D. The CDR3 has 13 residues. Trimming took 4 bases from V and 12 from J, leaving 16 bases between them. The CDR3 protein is CASSSSARRGQFF. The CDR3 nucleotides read TGTGCCAGCAGTTCCTCCGCTAGGCGTGGGCAGTTCTTC.

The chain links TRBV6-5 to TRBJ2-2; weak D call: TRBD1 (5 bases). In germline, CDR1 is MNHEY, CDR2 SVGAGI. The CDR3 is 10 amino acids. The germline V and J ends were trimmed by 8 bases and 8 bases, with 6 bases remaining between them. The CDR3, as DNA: TGTGCCAGCGGGGCTGGGGAGCTGTTTTTT. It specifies CASGAGELFF.

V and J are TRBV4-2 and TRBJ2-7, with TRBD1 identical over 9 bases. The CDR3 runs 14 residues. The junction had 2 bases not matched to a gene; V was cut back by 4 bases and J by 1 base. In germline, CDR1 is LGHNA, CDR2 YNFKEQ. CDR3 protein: CASSPGQGSYEQYF. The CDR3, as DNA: TGTGCCAGCAGCCCGGGACAGGGATCCTACGAGCAGTACTTC.

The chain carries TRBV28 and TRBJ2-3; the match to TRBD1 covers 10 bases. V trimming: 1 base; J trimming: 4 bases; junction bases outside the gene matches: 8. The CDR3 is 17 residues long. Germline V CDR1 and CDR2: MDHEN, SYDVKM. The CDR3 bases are TGTGCCAGCAGTTTATATGGGACAGGGGTTGTCGCAGATACGCAGTATTTT. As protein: CASSLYGTGVVADTQYF.

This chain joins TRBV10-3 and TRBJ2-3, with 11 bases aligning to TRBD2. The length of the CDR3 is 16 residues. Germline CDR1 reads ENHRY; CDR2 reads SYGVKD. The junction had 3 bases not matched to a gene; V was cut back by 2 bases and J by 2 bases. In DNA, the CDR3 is TGTGCCATCAGTGAGGGACTAGCGGGTTCCACAGATACGCAGTATTTT. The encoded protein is CAISEGLAGSTDTQYF.

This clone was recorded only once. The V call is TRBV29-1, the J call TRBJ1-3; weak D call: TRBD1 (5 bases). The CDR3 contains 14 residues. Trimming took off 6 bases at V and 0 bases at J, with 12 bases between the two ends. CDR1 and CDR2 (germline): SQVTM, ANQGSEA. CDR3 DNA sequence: TGCAGCGTCGCCGACAGTAGCTCTGGAAACACCATATATTTT. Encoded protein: CSVADSSSGNTIYF.

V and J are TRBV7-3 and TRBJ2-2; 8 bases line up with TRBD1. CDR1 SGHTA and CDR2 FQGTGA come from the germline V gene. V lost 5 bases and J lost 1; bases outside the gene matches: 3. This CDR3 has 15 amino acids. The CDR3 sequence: CASSLGQGNTGELFF. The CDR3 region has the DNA TGTGCCAGCAGCCTTGGACAGGGGAACACCGGGGAGCTGTTTTTT. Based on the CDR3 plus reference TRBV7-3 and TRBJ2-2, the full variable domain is GAGVSQTPSNKVTEKGKYVELRCDPISGHTALYWYRQSLGQGPEFLIYFQGTGAADDSGLPNDRFFAVRPEGSVSTLKIQRTERGDSAVYLCASSLGQGNTGELFFGEGSRLTVL.

CDR3: CASSPGGQNTIYF. In DNA, the CDR3 is TGTGCCAGCTCACCAGGCGGACAAAACACCATATATTTT. This chain connects TRBV18 to TRBJ1-3; perhaps TRBD1 as D (5 bases). Germline V gene sequence: CDR1 KGHSH, CDR2 LQKENI. The CDR3 runs 13 residues. V lost 2 bases and J lost 6, with 8 bases in between.

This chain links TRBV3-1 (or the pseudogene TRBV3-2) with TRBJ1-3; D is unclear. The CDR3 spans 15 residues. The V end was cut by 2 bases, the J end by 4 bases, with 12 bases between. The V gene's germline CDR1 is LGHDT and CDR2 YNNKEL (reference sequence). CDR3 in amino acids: CASSQMGRRGNTIYF. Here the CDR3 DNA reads TGTGCCAGCAGCCAAATGGGGAGGAGGGGAAACACCATATATTTT.

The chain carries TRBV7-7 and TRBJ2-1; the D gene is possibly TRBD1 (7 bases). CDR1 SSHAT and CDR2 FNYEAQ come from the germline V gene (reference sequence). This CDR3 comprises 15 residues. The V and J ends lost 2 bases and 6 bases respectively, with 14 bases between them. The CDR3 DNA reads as TGTGCCAGCAGCTTACAGGGGGGCCCTAGCAATGAGCAGTTCTTC. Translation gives CASSLQGGPSNEQFF.

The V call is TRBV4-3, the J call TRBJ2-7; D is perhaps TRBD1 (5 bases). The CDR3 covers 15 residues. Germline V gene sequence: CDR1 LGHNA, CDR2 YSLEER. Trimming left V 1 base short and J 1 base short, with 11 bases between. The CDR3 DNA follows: TGCGCCAGCAGCCAAGGCCTTCAGGGATCCTACGAGCAGTACTTC. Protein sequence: CASSQGLQGSYEQYF.

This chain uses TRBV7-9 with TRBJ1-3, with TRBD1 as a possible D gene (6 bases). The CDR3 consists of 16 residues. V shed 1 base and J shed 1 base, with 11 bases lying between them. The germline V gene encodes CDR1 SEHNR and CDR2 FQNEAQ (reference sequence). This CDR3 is CASSLDRVSSGNTIYF. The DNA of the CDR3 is TGTGCCAGCAGCTTAGACAGGGTCTCGTCTGGAAACACCATATATTTT.

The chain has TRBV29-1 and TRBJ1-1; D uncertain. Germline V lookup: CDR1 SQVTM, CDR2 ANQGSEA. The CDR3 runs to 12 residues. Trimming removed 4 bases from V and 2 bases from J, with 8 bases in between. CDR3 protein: CSVAPVNTEAFF. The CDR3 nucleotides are TGCAGCGTTGCACCGGTCAACACTGAAGCTTTCTTT.

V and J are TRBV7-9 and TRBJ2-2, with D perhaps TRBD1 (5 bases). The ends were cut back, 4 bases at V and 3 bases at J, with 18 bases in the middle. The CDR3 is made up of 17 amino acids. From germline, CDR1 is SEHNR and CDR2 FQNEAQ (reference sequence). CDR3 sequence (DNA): TGTGCCAGCAGCTCCCAAAGGGGATGGGGTGACACCGGGGAGCTGTTTTTT. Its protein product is CASSSQRGWGDTGELFF.

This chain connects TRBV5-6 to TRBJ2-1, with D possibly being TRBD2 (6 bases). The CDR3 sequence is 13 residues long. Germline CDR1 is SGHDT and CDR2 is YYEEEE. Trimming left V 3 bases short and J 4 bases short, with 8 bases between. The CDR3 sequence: CASSSGTYNEQFF. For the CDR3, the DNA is TGTGCCAGCAGCTCCGGGACTTACAATGAGCAGTTCTTC.

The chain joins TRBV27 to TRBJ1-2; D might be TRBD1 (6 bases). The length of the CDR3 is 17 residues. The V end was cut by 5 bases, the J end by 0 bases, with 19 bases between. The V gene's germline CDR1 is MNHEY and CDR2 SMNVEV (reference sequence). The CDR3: CASSPRQVGFPNYGYTF. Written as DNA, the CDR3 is TGTGCCAGCAGTCCCCGACAGGTTGGGTTTCCTAACTATGGCTACACCTTC.

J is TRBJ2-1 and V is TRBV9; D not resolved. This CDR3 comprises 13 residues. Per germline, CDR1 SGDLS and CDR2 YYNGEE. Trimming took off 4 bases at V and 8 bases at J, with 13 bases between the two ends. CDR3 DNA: TGTGCCAGCAGCCCCCCCCCTATGGATGAGCAGTTCTTC. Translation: CASSPPPMDEQFF.

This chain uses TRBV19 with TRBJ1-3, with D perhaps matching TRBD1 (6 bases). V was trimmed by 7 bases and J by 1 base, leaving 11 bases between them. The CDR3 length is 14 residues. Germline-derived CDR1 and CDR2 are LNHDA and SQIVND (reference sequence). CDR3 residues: CASISQGSGNTIYF. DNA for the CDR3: TGTGCCAGTATCAGCCAGGGGTCTGGAAACACCATATATTTT.

CDR3 sequence (DNA): TGTGCCAGCAGTGATTACAGGGGACAGGGGGCAGATACGCAGTATTTT. Translated: CASSDYRGQGADTQYF. The chain carries TRBV25-1 and TRBJ2-3; 11 bases match TRBD1. Germline V gene sequence: CDR1 MGHDK, CDR2 SYGVNS. The CDR3 contains 16 residues. V lost 3 bases to trimming and J lost 4 bases; unmatched junction nucleotides: 6. The whole variable domain, remainder taken from reference TRBV25-1 and TRBJ2-3, is EADIYQTPRYLVIGTGKKITLECSQTMGHDKMYWYQQDPGMELHLIHYSYGVNSTEKGDLSSESTVSRIRTEHFPLTLESARPSHTSQYLCASSDYRGQGADTQYFGPGTRLTVL.

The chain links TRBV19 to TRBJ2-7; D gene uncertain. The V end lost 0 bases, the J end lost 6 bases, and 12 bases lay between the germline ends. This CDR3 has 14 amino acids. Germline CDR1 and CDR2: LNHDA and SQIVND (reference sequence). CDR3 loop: CASSIDGPTAEQYF. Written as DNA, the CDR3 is TGTGCCAGTAGTATAGATGGGCCTACGGCCGAGCAGTACTTC. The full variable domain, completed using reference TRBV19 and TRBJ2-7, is DGGITQSPKYLFRKEGQNVTLSCEQNLNHDAMYWYRQDPGQGLRLIYYSQIVNDFQKGDIAEGYSVSREKKESFPLTVTSAQKNPTAFYLCASSIDGPTAEQYFGPGTRLTVT.